This TCR beta chain was observed in a study of blood T cell repertoires in COVID-19. Study-wide background: Spain, Italy and the United States supplied samples that represented acute and convalescent COVID-19. Sources were T cells, B-cell-depleted T cells, or PBMCs; the material itself was cDNA or gDNA.

In the original processing: Amplification from reference gene primers served as the basis for estimated nucleated cell counts. Measured with immunoSEQ multiplex PCR; TCRdb has only the in-frame clones, and not every one. The DNA was the basis for D and trimming; V, J and clone size are from that table. The data hold about 75,000 clones, with about nine tenths observed a single time. The germline CDR1 and CDR2 sequences are SGHRS and YFSETQ. This CDR3 spans 16 amino acids. Deletions cut 0 bases from V and 2 bases from J, with 12 bases between. V and J are TRBV5-1 and TRBJ2-1, with D perhaps TRBD2 (6 bases). This receptor was identified in a human donor in a cohort sampled during active COVID-19. Sequencing was carried out using peripheral blood. The CDR3 protein is CASSLVVGGTYNEQFF. Here the CDR3 DNA reads TGCGCCAGCAGCTTGGTGGTCGGGGGTACCTACAATGAGCAGTTCTTC. The entire variable domain, with the rest obtained from reference TRBV5-1 and TRBJ2-1, is as follows: KAGVTQTPRYLIKTRGQQVTLSCSPISGHRSVSWYQQTPGQGLQFLFEYFSETQRNKGNFPGRFSGRQFSNSRSEMNVSTLELGDSALYLCASSLVVGGTYNEQFFGPGTRLTVL.